The 20 T cell receptor beta chains presented below share a single source sample, sequenced in a study of blood T cell repertoires in COVID-19. Some clones are missing from TCRdb's copy, which holds only in-frame ones; the method was immunoSEQ multiplex PCR. The table records a few hundred thousand clones, roughly 83% of them present only once. The specimen was peripheral blood. These receptors were taken from a woman between 50 and 59 years old with acute or convalescent COVID-19.

This clone showed up just a few times. The V call is TRBV7-3, the J call TRBJ1-1, with 7 bases fitting TRBD1. The CDR3 consists of 14 residues. From germline, CDR1 is SGHTA and CDR2 FQGTGA. The J segment lost 3 bases and the V segment lost 3 bases, leaving 4 bases of the junction unmatched. The CDR3 nucleotides are TGTGCCAGCAGCTTTCAAACAGGGGACACTGAAGCTTTCTTT. It encodes CASSFQTGDTEAFF.

The CDR3 DNA is TGTGCCAGCAGCTTAGGTGCGGGGCAAGAGACCCAGTACTTC. It codes for CASSLGAGQETQYF. The V gene is TRBV7-2, the J gene TRBJ2-5, with D perhaps matching TRBD2 (6 bases). Trimming took off 1 base at V and 2 bases at J, with 8 bases between the two ends. The CDR3 extends over 14 amino acids. Germline CDR1 reads SGHTA; CDR2 reads FQGNSA.

The gene calls are TRBV7-2 and TRBJ1-5; no reliable D call. The germline V and J ends were trimmed by 5 bases and 7 bases, with 15 bases remaining between them. The CDR3 length is 14 residues. From germline, CDR1 is SGHTA and CDR2 FQGNSA. CDR3 sequence reads: CASSTRAGNQPQHF. The DNA for the CDR3 is TGTGCCAGCAGCACCCGGGCGGGGAACCAGCCCCAGCATTTT.

This chain uses TRBV27 with TRBJ2-1; 14 bases align to TRBD2. CDR1 is MNHEY and CDR2 is SMNVEV in the germline V gene (reference sequence). Trimming cost V 2 bases and J 0 bases; bases outside gene matches: 3. This CDR3 is built from 18 residues. The CDR3 loop is CASSLVGTSGSSYNEQFF. CDR3 DNA sequence: TGTGCCAGCAGTTTAGTAGGGACTAGCGGGAGCTCCTACAATGAGCAGTTCTTC.

The rearrangement uses TRBV19 and TRBJ2-1; 15 bases are a match to TRBD2. V lost 10 bases to trimming and J lost 8 bases; unmatched junction nucleotides: 6. The germline V gene has CDR1 LNHDA and CDR2 SQIVND (reference sequence). CDR3 length equals 14 residues. This chain's CDR3 is CATIGLAGGDEQFF. The CDR3 nucleotides are TGTGCCACTATTGGACTAGCGGGAGGGGATGAGCAGTTCTTC.

CDR3 sequence (DNA): TGCGCCAGCAGCCAAGATACAGGCAGGGGCAATGAGCAGTTCTTC. Its translation: CASSQDTGRGNEQFF. This chain joins TRBV4-3 and TRBJ2-1, with D maybe TRBD1 (6 bases). The V end was cut by 0 bases, the J end by 6 bases, with 12 bases between. The CDR3 has 15 amino acids. The germline gives CDR1 LGHNA, CDR2 YSLEER.

The gene calls are TRBV27 and TRBJ2-2; TRBD2 matches 9 bases. This CDR3 region has 16 residues. CDR1 and CDR2 from the germline V gene are MNHEY and SMNVEV (reference sequence). J gave up 1 base and V 2 bases, and 2 bases lay outside the gene matches. CDR3 amino acids: CASSLSGRLNTGELFF. The DNA of the CDR3 is TGTGCCAGCAGTTTAAGCGGGAGGTTGAACACCGGGGAGCTGTTTTTT.

The J gene is TRBJ1-2, the V gene TRBV5-4, with D possibly TRBD1 on 6 matching bases. V was shortened by 8 bases and J by 7 bases, with 24 bases between the two germline ends. This CDR3 region has 15 residues. Per the germline V gene, CDR1 is SGHNT and CDR2 is YYREEE (reference sequence). CDR3 residues: CASSGGGPAPAGYTF. CDR3 nucleotide sequence: TGTGCCAGTAGCGGCGGGGGGCCCGCTCCAGCTGGCTACACCTTC.

The chain recombines TRBV5-1 with TRBJ2-5; TRBD2 matches at 9 bases. V dropped 1 base and J dropped 0; count of bases not matched to a gene: 4. The CDR3 contains 16 residues. The germline gives CDR1 SGHRS, CDR2 YFSETQ. The CDR3 loop reads CASSLSLAGYQETQYF. The CDR3, as DNA: TGCGCCAGCAGCTTGTCTCTAGCGGGGTACCAAGAGACCCAGTACTTC.

The chain recombines TRBV18 with TRBJ1-1; maybe TRBD1 (6 bases). The CDR3 has 14 residues. V was cut by 7 bases and J by 1 base, with 13 bases left in between. Germline CDR1 KGHSH, CDR2 LQKENI. CDR3 nucleotides: TGTGCCAGCTGGACAGACGAACGGAACACTGAAGCTTTCTTT. This codes for CASWTDERNTEAFF.

This clone has a single count. The chain is built from TRBV29-1 and TRBJ1-2; D is undetermined. Trimming left V 4 bases short and J 8 bases short, with 17 bases between. The CDR3 totals 13 residues. The germline gives CDR1 SQVTM, CDR2 ANQGSEA. CDR3 nucleotide sequence: TGCAGCGTTGTGAGCGGCCAGGTAACGGGCTACACCTTC. Translating it yields CSVVSGQVTGYTF.

The V call is TRBV28, the J call TRBJ2-7, with D unresolved. Germline V gene data show CDR1 as MDHEN and CDR2 as SYDVKM. This CDR3 has 15 amino acids. The V and J ends lost 7 bases and 0 bases respectively, with 16 bases between them. As DNA, the CDR3 is TGTGCCAGCACCCATGGTGGCCGGAGCTCCTACGAGCAGTACTTC. This gives the protein CASTHGGRSSYEQYF.

The chain has TRBV27 and TRBJ2-1; a possible D gene is TRBD1 (6 bases). Per germline, CDR1 MNHEY and CDR2 SMNVEV (reference sequence). The CDR3 length is 16 residues. Deletions cut 6 bases from V and 2 bases from J, with 17 bases between. The DNA for the CDR3 is TGTGCCAGCAGACCACAGGGAGCCCTCCCCTACAATGAGCAGTTCTTC. It translates to CASRPQGALPYNEQFF.

The table lists this clone with a count of one. The J gene is TRBJ2-7, the V gene TRBV9; no definite D call. The CDR3 loop spans 13 amino acids. Germline V gene lookup returns CDR1 SGDLS and CDR2 YYNGEE. The V end was cut by 4 bases, the J end by 2 bases, with 10 bases between. CDR3 bases: TGTGCCAGCAGCCCCACAGAGACCTACGAGCAGTACTTC. Its protein product is CASSPTETYEQYF.

The chain combines TRBV4-2 with TRBJ2-3; 8 positions agree with TRBD1. CDR3 length: 15 amino acids. From germline, CDR1 is LGHNA and CDR2 YNFKEQ. Trimming took 4 bases from V and 2 from J; bases not matched to a gene: 5. The chain's CDR3 is CASSLPQGATDTQYF. The CDR3 region has the DNA TGTGCCAGCAGCCTCCCCCAGGGGGCCACAGATACGCAGTATTTT.

The V call is TRBV20-1, the J call TRBJ2-1; 8 bases align to TRBD2. The CDR3 length is 14 residues. Per germline, CDR1 DFQATT and CDR2 SNEGSKA (reference sequence). Germline trimming cut 3 bases from V and 7 bases from J; bases unmatched to any gene: 8. CDR3 amino acids: CSASGGGRLNEQFF. The CDR3 DNA reads as TGCAGTGCTAGTGGGGGCGGGAGGTTAAATGAGCAGTTCTTC.

This chain joins TRBV2 and TRBJ2-2, with D possibly TRBD2 on 5 matching bases. With 6 bases removed from V and 1 base from J, the gap between germline ends came to 18 bases. The CDR3 consists of 17 residues. Germline V lookup: CDR1 SNHLY, CDR2 FYNNEI. The CDR3 nucleotides read TGTGCCAGCAGGACCCCTCGGCGGGCGCTGAACACCGGGGAGCTGTTTTTT. Encoded protein: CASRTPRRALNTGELFF. Looking up the rest from reference TRBV2 and TRBJ2-2 gives the full variable domain: EPEVTQTPSHQVTQMGQEVILRCVPISNHLYFYWYRQILGQKVEFLVSFYNNEISEKSEIFDDQFSVERPDGSNFTLKIRSTKLEDSAMYFCASRTPRRALNTGELFFGEGSRLTVL.

The rearrangement uses TRBV15 and TRBJ1-3; TRBD1 might be the D (5 bases). Deletions cut 0 bases from V and 0 bases from J, with 9 bases between. This CDR3 has 16 amino acids. CDR1 is LNHNV and CDR2 is YYDKDF in the germline V gene (reference sequence). CDR3 protein: CATSREPRDSGNTIYF. The CDR3 bases are TGTGCCACCAGCAGAGAACCCAGGGACTCTGGAAACACCATATATTTT.

The rearrangement joins TRBV6-5 to TRBJ2-1, with 11 bases fitting TRBD1. CDR3 size: 15 residues. The germline gives CDR1 MNHEY, CDR2 SVGAGI. Losses at the gene ends were 6 bases for V and 8 bases for J; bases not matched to a gene: 9. The CDR3 region has the DNA TGTGCCAGCAGGAACCGGGACAGGGGGACGGATGAGCAGTTCTTC. Amino acid sequence: CASRNRDRGTDEQFF.

This clone was observed a handful of times. The gene calls are TRBV6-4 and TRBJ1-5; 8 positions match TRBD1. This CDR3 region has 15 residues. Unmatched junction bases numbered 8, after V lost 3 bases and J lost 7 bases. Germline V gives CDR1 MRHNA, CDR2 SNTAGT. DNA of the CDR3: TGTGCCAGCAGTGATCACACAGGGGGATGGCAGCCCCAGCATTTT. Protein sequence: CASSDHTGGWQPQHF.